What follows are 17 T cell receptor beta chains derived from one specimen sequenced in a study of T cell repertoires in cytomegalovirus infection. TCRdb used MiXCR to reprocess the reads, holding one entry per CDR3 protein. The sample contains about 450,000 distinct CDR3 sequences, under 40% of which appear only once. Sequences were obtained from PBMCs. These receptors were obtained from a human donor in good health (CMV status not recorded). Some clones in this sample may be carry-over from other donors' samples.

CDR3 protein: CASSRSTGGDGYTF. The CDR3 bases are TGTGCCAGCAGCCGTTCGACAGGGGGGGATGGCTACACCTTC. The rearrangement uses TRBV11-1 and TRBJ1-2; 9 nucleotides agree with TRBD1. Trimming at V came to 5 bases and at J to 6 bases, leaving 7 bases not matched to a gene. Per the germline V gene, CDR1 is SGHAT and CDR2 is FQDESV (reference sequence). CDR3 size: 14 residues.

V gene TRBV15 combines with J gene TRBJ2-2; D uncertain. The CDR3 covers 17 residues. Germline CDR1 is LNHNV and CDR2 is YYDKDF (reference sequence). The ends were cut back, 0 bases at V and 1 base at J, with 12 bases in the middle. The CDR3 loop reads CATSRDGLSVNTGELFF. CDR3 coding DNA: TGTGCCACCAGCAGAGATGGCCTCTCCGTGAACACCGGGGAGCTGTTTTTT.

The V gene is TRBV4-1, the J gene TRBJ1-5; D not resolved. The CDR3 totals 15 residues. V lost 0 bases, J lost 3 bases, and 9 bases lay in between. Germline values: CDR1 MGHRA, CDR2 YSYEKL. CDR3 protein: CASSQERPPNQPQHF. The DNA of the CDR3 is TGCGCCAGCAGCCAAGAGCGACCTCCCAATCAGCCCCAGCATTTT.

The V gene is TRBV20-1, the J gene TRBJ2-5; D is undetermined. Per the germline V gene, CDR1 is DFQATT and CDR2 is SNEGSKA (reference sequence). This CDR3 comprises 17 residues. V lost 2 bases to trimming and J lost 0 bases, with 19 bases between them. CDR3 nucleotides: TGCAGTGCTAGAAGCCCTACGAGGCCCCGGTACCAAGAGACCCAGTACTTC. It encodes CSARSPTRPRYQETQYF.

J is TRBJ2-1 and V is TRBV6-5; D possibly corresponds to TRBD2 (6 bases). Germline assignment: CDR1 MNHEY and CDR2 SVGAGI. V was cut by 0 bases and J by 10 bases, with 19 bases left in between. The CDR3 contains 16 residues. The CDR3 protein is CASSYSRWGDQTEQFF. The CDR3 nucleotides are TGTGCCAGCAGTTACTCCCGGTGGGGGGACCAGACCGAGCAGTTCTTC.

V is TRBV27 and J is TRBJ2-3; D is unclear. Germline assignment: CDR1 MNHEY and CDR2 SMNVEV (reference sequence). Deletions cut 1 base from V and 5 bases from J, with 7 bases between. The CDR3 runs 13 residues. The CDR3 DNA reads TGTGCCAGCAGTTTATTGGTTAAAGATACGCAGTATTTT. This sequence encodes CASSLLVKDTQYF.

This clonotype came up many times. The chain links TRBV7-2 to TRBJ2-5; D is ambiguous. The CDR3 contains 13 residues. V was trimmed by 6 bases and J by 0 bases, leaving 8 bases between them. Germline V gene data show CDR1 as SGHTA and CDR2 as FQGNSA. The CDR3 spells CASRSAYQETQYF. CDR3 bases: TGTGCCAGCAGAAGCGCGTACCAAGAGACCCAGTACTTC. Based on the CDR3 plus reference TRBV7-2 and TRBJ2-5, the full variable domain is GAGVSQSPSNKVTEKGKDVELRCDPISGHTALYWYRQSLGQGLEFLIYFQGNSAPDKSGLPSDRFSAERTGGSVSTLTIQRTQQEDSAVYLCASRSAYQETQYFGPGTRLLVL.

Points on this clonotype: Compared with germline, one end of the junction differs, possibly owing to a read error. V is TRBV7-2 and J is TRBJ2-7; D gene uncertain. Germline values: CDR1 SGHTA, CDR2 FQGNSA. The CDR3 is made up of 14 amino acids. In DNA, the CDR3 is TGTGCCAGCAGCTTAGGCGGCAGCTCCTACGAGCAGTCCTTC. The encoded protein is CASSLGGSSYEQSF.

This clonotype was found a few times. The chain uses TRBV6-2 or TRBV6-3 and TRBJ2-3, with a weak D call TRBD2 (6 bases). The V end lost 10 bases, the J end lost 7 bases, and 12 bases lay between the germline ends. This CDR3 is built from 11 residues. In germline, CDR1 is MNHEY, CDR2 SVGEGT. For the CDR3, the DNA is TGTGCCACCGAAGCGGGCCATACGCAGTATTTT. Protein sequence: CATEAGHTQYF.

The chain links TRBV28 to TRBJ1-2; no firm D call. Trimming removed 6 bases at V and 0 bases at J, with 11 bases between. This CDR3 spans 14 amino acids. Germline V gene sequence: CDR1 MDHEN, CDR2 SYDVKM. The CDR3 loop is CASRETPANYGYTF. As DNA, the CDR3 is TGTGCCAGCAGGGAGACGCCAGCTAACTATGGCTACACCTTC.

This clonotype was counted ten times or more. V is TRBV7-3 and J is TRBJ1-5, with D maybe TRBD1 (5 bases). CDR3 length: 24 residues. The germline CDR1 and CDR2 sequences are SGHTA and FQGTGA. V was pared by 2 bases and J by 7 bases, with 42 bases between. The CDR3 region has the DNA TGTGCCAGCAGCTTATCCTATATCGGCGACTATAACGGTATGGGCCGGCTGGGGGGGCAGCCCCAGCATTTT. It is translated as CASSLSYIGDYNGMGRLGGQPQHF. Supplemented by reference TRBV7-3 and TRBJ1-5, the full variable domain reads GAGVSQTPSNKVTEKGKYVELRCDPISGHTALYWYRQSLGQGPEFLIYFQGTGAADDSGLPNDRFFAVRPEGSVSTLKIQRTERGDSAVYLCASSLSYIGDYNGMGRLGGQPQHFGDGTRLSIL.

This clonotype was counted only a few times. V is TRBV28 and J is TRBJ1-1, with TRBD1 matching over 7 bases. Losses at the gene ends were 5 bases for V and 4 bases for J; bases not matched to a gene: 4. The CDR3 loop spans 13 amino acids. Looked up from germline, CDR1 is MDHEN and CDR2 is SYDVKM. The CDR3 DNA reads TGTGCCAGCAGTCCACAGGGGACCACTGAAGCTTTCTTT. Its protein product is CASSPQGTTEAFF.

This chain uses TRBV11-2 with TRBJ1-6, with a possible D match to TRBD1 (5 bases). The CDR3 runs to 15 residues. The ends were cut back, 0 bases at V and 9 bases at J, with 12 bases in the middle. CDR1 is SGHAT and CDR2 is FQNNGV in the germline V gene. CDR3 nucleotide sequence: TGTGCCAGCAGCTTAGAGGCAGGGATCTCTTCACCCCTCCACTTT. As protein: CASSLEAGISSPLHF.

V usage is TRBV7-9 and J usage is TRBJ1-1; D may be TRBD1 (6 bases). The germline V gene encodes CDR1 SEHNR and CDR2 FQNEAQ (reference sequence). The CDR3 runs 15 residues. V was cut by 5 bases and J by 0 bases, with 13 bases left in between. In nucleotides, the CDR3 is TGTGCCAGCAGCCAACGTGGACAGTTGAACACTGAAGCTTTCTTT. This sequence encodes CASSQRGQLNTEAFF.

This sequence joins TRBV12-3 or TRBV12-4 and TRBJ1-5; D is undetermined. Deletions cut 5 bases from V and 8 bases from J, with 16 bases between. The CDR3 contains 14 residues. The CDR3 bases are TGTGCCAGCAGTCTCGGACCGAAATCAGAGCCCCAGCATTTT. Translating gives CASSLGPKSEPQHF.

This clonotype showed up many times. V and J are TRBV19 and TRBJ2-2; either TRBD1 or TRBD2 may fit D (5 bases each). This CDR3 contains 13 residues. The V and J ends lost 4 bases and 6 bases respectively, with 9 bases between them. CDR1 is LNHDA and CDR2 is SQIVND in the germline V gene (reference sequence). The CDR3: CASSTGPPGELFF. CDR3 DNA: TGTGCCAGTAGTACGGGACCACCCGGGGAGCTGTTTTTT.

Comments on this clonotype: A read error may explain this, as a much larger clone is one base away. Given the absence of the conserved phenylalanine or tryptophan at the CDR3 end, a read error is likely. V is TRBV7-8 and J is TRBJ2-4; no clear D gene. V gave up 1 base and J gave up 2 bases, with 12 bases separating them. This CDR3 spans 16 amino acids. Per germline, CDR1 SGHVS and CDR2 FQNEAQ. The CDR3: CASSLGASGTKNIQYL. In DNA form, the CDR3 reads TGTGCCAGCAGCTTAGGGGCCTCTGGAACCAAAAACATTCAGTACTTA.